These 17 T cell receptor beta chains were sequenced from one sample in a study of CD8 T cells in Susac syndrome. Reverse transcription of 0.5 to 1 ug RNA used random hexamers. MiXCR was run by TCRdb on the immunoSEQ multiplex PCR reads, yielding one entry per CDR3 protein. The sample records a few hundred thousand distinct CDR3 sequences, about 85% being singletons. The sample taken for sequencing was CD8+ T cells from PBMCs. These receptor sequences come from a human donor with multiple sclerosis.

The chain links TRBV30 to TRBJ1-2; no definite D call. The CDR3 runs 11 residues. The germline CDR1 and CDR2 sequences are GTSNPN and SVGIG (reference sequence). V dropped 3 bases and J dropped 6 bases, with 8 bases sitting between them. CDR3 DNA: TGTGCCTGGAGACACGAGAATGGCTACACCTTC. As protein: CAWRHENGYTF.

The chain uses TRBV5-5 and TRBJ2-1, with TRBD2 matching 7 bases. The germline gives CDR1 SGHKS, CDR2 YYEKEE (reference sequence). This CDR3 has 15 residues. Trimming took 4 bases from V and 1 from J; bases not matched to a gene: 5. The CDR3 DNA is TGTGCCAGCAGCCCCTGGGGGGGTTCCTACAATGAGCAGTTCTTC. Encoded protein: CASSPWGGSYNEQFF.

CDR3 in amino acids: CSGWGLETQYF. DNA of the CDR3: TGCAGCGGATGGGGACTAGAGACCCAGTACTTC. The chain is built from TRBV29-1 and TRBJ2-5; maybe TRBD2 (6 bases). Germline loops: CDR1 SQVTM, CDR2 ANQGSEA. The V end lost 7 bases, the J end lost 4 bases, and 10 bases lay between the germline ends. This CDR3 spans 11 amino acids.

This chain joins TRBV12-3 or TRBV12-4 and TRBJ2-7; TRBD1 matches 7 bases. The CDR3 is 14 amino acids. V lost 5 bases and J lost 0; bases outside the gene matches: 4. DNA of the CDR3: TGTGCCAGCAGTGTAGGGACAGCCTCCTACGAGCAGTACTTC. Translated: CASSVGTASYEQYF.

This clonotype has only a few counts. This chain uses TRBV6-5 with TRBJ2-3; 8 nucleotides line up with TRBD1. Per germline, CDR1 MNHEY and CDR2 SVGAGI. The CDR3 contains 14 residues. Unmatched junction bases numbered 2, after V lost 2 bases and J lost 4 bases. CDR3 sequence: CASSYGRGPDTQYF. Here the CDR3 DNA reads TGTGCCAGCAGTTACGGCAGGGGGCCAGATACGCAGTATTTT.

This chain links TRBV5-1 with TRBJ1-5; D uncertain. The germline V gene has CDR1 SGHRS and CDR2 YFSETQ. This CDR3 is built from 12 residues. Deletions cut 1 base from V and 5 bases from J, with 4 bases between. CDR3 amino acids: CASSLWHQPQHF. The DNA of the CDR3 is TGCGCCAGCAGCTTGTGGCATCAGCCCCAGCATTTT.

The V call is TRBV9, the J call TRBJ2-7; 9 positions match TRBD1. This CDR3 is 13 amino acids long. The trim removed 0 bases at V and 5 bases at J, leaving 0 bases unmatched. CDR1 is SGDLS, CDR2 YYNGEE, per germline. CDR3 sequence (DNA): TGTGCCAGCAGCGTAGACAGGGGGCACGAGCAGTACTTC. Translated, it gives CASSVDRGHEQYF.

The V gene is TRBV2, the J gene TRBJ1-1; D unresolved. Germline V gene lookup returns CDR1 SNHLY and CDR2 FYNNEI. V dropped 9 bases and J dropped 0 bases, with 8 bases sitting between them. The CDR3 is 12 residues long. This CDR3 is CARNVMNTEAFF. The CDR3, as DNA: TGTGCCAGGAACGTAATGAACACTGAAGCTTTCTTT.

This clonotype was counted a few times. The chain employs TRBV29-1 and TRBJ2-1; 9 nucleotides line up with TRBD2. Unmatched junction bases numbered 11, after V lost 6 bases and J lost 5 bases. The germline CDR1 and CDR2 sequences are SQVTM and ANQGSEA. The CDR3 is made up of 15 amino acids. The DNA for the CDR3 is TGCAGCGTGCGGGGGGGGGACTACATAAACAATGAGCAGTTCTTC. As protein: CSVRGGDYINNEQFF.

The gene calls are TRBV5-4 and TRBJ2-1, with 11 positions matching TRBD2. The germline V gene has CDR1 SGHNT and CDR2 YYREEE (reference sequence). The CDR3 is 15 residues long. The junction had 9 bases not matched to a gene; V was cut back by 4 bases and J by 9 bases. CDR3 DNA: TGTGCCAGCAGCCCGACTAGCGGGGCCTACGTTGAGCAGTTCTTC. Its translation is CASSPTSGAYVEQFF.

CDR3 coding DNA: TGTGCCAGCAGCCCGGGACAGGGTTGGTACTTC. This encodes CASSPGQGWYF. The chain joins TRBV6-6 to TRBJ2-7, with 9 bases identical to TRBD1. Germline CDR1 MNHNY, CDR2 SVGAGI (reference sequence). V lost 6 bases and J lost 12; bases outside the gene matches: 6. The CDR3 extends over 11 amino acids.

This chain joins TRBV3-1 and TRBJ1-1, with D unresolved. Trimming took 3 bases from V and 1 from J, leaving 18 bases between them. The CDR3 has 17 residues. Germline V gene lookup returns CDR1 LGHDT and CDR2 YNNKEL (reference sequence). The CDR3: CASSQGLTKKSNTEAFF. CDR3 bases: TGTGCCAGCAGCCAGGGTTTAACAAAAAAGTCGAACACTGAAGCTTTCTTT.

J is TRBJ1-1 and V is TRBV5-1, with TRBD1 identical over 8 bases. CDR3 length: 15 amino acids. Trimming at V came to 0 bases and at J to 0 bases, leaving 1 base not matched to a gene. Germline CDR1 is SGHRS and CDR2 is YFSETQ. The CDR3, as DNA: TGCGCCAGCAGCTTGGACAGGGGGATGAACACTGAAGCTTTCTTT. It codes for CASSLDRGMNTEAFF.

The V gene is TRBV5-5, the J gene TRBJ2-1, with 12 bases identical to TRBD2. The CDR3 extends over 16 amino acids. The V gene's germline CDR1 is SGHKS and CDR2 YYEKEE (reference sequence). V dropped 4 bases and J dropped 4; count of bases not matched to a gene: 6. CDR3 sequence reads: CASSIRLAGEYNEQFF. The CDR3 DNA reads as TGTGCCAGCAGCATCCGACTAGCGGGAGAATACAATGAGCAGTTCTTC.

The chain is built from TRBV7-8 and TRBJ2-5; possibly TRBD1 for D (5 bases). Germline loops: CDR1 SGHVS, CDR2 FQNEAQ. The CDR3 has 14 amino acids. With 7 bases removed from V and 2 bases from J, the gap between germline ends came to 14 bases. The CDR3: CASTHRTRQETQYF. The CDR3, as DNA: TGTGCCAGCACCCACAGGACACGTCAAGAGACCCAGTACTTC.

This clonotype showed up just a few times. The J gene is TRBJ1-4, the V gene TRBV7-2; possible D gene TRBD1, 5 bases. The V gene lost 2 bases and the J gene lost 2 bases, with 18 bases spanning the gap. The CDR3 totals 18 residues. Germline V gene data show CDR1 as SGHTA and CDR2 as FQGNSA. CDR3 in DNA: TGTGCCAGCAGCTTAAGCAGGGTCCTCCGGAGCACTAATGAAAAACTGTTTTTT. Translated: CASSLSRVLRSTNEKLFF.

This clonotype was seen just once. This sequence joins TRBV12-3 or TRBV12-4 and TRBJ1-5, with D perhaps TRBD1 (6 bases). Trimming removed 8 bases at V and 0 bases at J, with 11 bases between. The CDR3 sequence is 14 residues long. The CDR3 DNA sequence: TGTGCCAGCCGAAAGGGGGATAGCAATCAGCCCCAGCATTTT. As protein: CASRKGDSNQPQHF.